The entry below gives a single T cell receptor beta chain sequence along with its context. What it binds is not known. The germline V gene has CDR1 SGHTA and CDR2 FQGTGA. Trimming at V came to 4 bases and at J to 6 bases, leaving 3 bases not matched to a gene. The CDR3 contains 13 residues. In the PCR, 60 Vbeta and 13 Jbeta primers were used. Clones were read by immunoSEQ multiplex PCR, and TCRdb kept only the in-frame ones, dropping some. The top ten hold around 2.5% of the sample, which has over 110,000 clones, 82% seen once. This sample was included in a study of cytomegalovirus exposure and HLA in healthy donors. Study information: From donors who were HLA-typed, an early data release held 80 million or so unique TCRs.

Findings and limits, study-wide: Sequences of the TCR beta chain were said to predict the HLA-A and HLA-B alleles of most subjects accurately. Confirmation in vitro established that three CMV-associated chains were specific for CMV antigens.

The sample was PBMCs. The chain is built from TRBV7-3 and TRBJ1-5; 7 bases map to TRBD1. The sequence derives from a male donor in good health and CMV-seronegative. The CDR3 sequence: CASSSDRAQPQHF. In nucleotides, the CDR3 is TGTGCCAGCAGCTCCGACAGGGCTCAGCCCCAGCATTTT.